This T cell receptor (beta chain) was sequenced for a study of blood T cell repertoires in COVID-19. The wider study: PBMCs, B-cell-depleted T cells, or T cells provided the cDNA or gDNA that made up the material.

Only in-frame clones appear in the TCRdb table, and some are missing; sequencing was by immunoSEQ multiplex PCR. This table holds under 150,000 clones, 84% found once. This TCR was recovered from a man aged 50 or older in a cohort exposed to, infected with or recovered from COVID-19 (not recorded which). The sample taken for sequencing was PBMCs or T cells enriched from blood (not recorded which).

This CDR3 is CASSKYRDRGDYTF. The CDR3 DNA reads as TGTGCCAGCAGTAAATACCGGGACAGGGGGGACTACACCTTC. The chain is built from TRBV27 and TRBJ1-2; 11 bases agree with TRBD1. This CDR3 contains 14 residues. Losses at the gene ends were 5 bases for V and 10 bases for J; bases not matched to a gene: 9. Germline CDR1 reads MNHEY; CDR2 reads SMNVEV (reference sequence).